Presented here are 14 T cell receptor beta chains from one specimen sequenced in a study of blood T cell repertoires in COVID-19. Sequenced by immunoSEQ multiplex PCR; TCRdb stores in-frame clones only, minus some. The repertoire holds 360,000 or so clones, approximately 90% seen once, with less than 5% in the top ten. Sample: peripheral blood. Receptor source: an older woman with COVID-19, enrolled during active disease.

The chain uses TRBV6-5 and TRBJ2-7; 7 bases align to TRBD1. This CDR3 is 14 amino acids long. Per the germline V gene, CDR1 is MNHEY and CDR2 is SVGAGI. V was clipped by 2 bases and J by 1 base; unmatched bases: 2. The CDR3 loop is CASSYRGRSYEQYF. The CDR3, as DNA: TGTGCCAGCAGTTACAGGGGGCGATCCTACGAGCAGTACTTC.

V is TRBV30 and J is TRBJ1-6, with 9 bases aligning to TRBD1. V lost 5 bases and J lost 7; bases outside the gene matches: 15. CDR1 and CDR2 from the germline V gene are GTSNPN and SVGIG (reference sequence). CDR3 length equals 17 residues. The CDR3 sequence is CAWPGGQGLMGNSPLHF. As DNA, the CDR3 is TGTGCCTGGCCCGGGGGACAGGGCCTTATGGGGAATTCACCCCTCCACTTT.

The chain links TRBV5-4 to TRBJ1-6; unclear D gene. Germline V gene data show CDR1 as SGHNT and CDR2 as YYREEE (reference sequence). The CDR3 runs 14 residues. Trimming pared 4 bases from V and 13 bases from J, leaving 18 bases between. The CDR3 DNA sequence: TGTGCCAGCAGCGGGATGAGAGGGAATGCCCCCCTCCACTTT. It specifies CASSGMRGNAPLHF.

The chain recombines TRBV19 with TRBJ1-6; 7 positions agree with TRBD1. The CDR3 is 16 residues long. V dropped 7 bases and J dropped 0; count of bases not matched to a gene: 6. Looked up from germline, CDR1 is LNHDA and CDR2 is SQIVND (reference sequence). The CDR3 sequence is CASTTGASSYNSPLHF. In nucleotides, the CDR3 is TGTGCCAGTACCACAGGGGCGAGCTCCTATAATTCACCCCTCCACTTT.

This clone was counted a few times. CDR3: CASSPGTGEGYTF. CDR3 in DNA: TGTGCCAGCTCACCCGGGACAGGGGAGGGCTACACCTTC. The V call is TRBV18, the J call TRBJ1-2; 10 bases are shared with TRBD1. Germline CDR1 reads KGHSH; CDR2 reads LQKENI. CDR3 length: 13 amino acids. The V gene end was trimmed by 3 bases and the J gene end by 8 bases; junction bases not matched to a gene: 3.

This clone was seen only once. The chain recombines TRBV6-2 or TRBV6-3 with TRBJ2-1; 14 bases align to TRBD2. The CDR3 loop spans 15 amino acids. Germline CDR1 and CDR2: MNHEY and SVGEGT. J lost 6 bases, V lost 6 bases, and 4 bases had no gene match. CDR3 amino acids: CASSRLAGGPNEQFF. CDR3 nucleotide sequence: TGTGCCAGCAGCCGACTAGCGGGGGGGCCCAATGAGCAGTTCTTC.

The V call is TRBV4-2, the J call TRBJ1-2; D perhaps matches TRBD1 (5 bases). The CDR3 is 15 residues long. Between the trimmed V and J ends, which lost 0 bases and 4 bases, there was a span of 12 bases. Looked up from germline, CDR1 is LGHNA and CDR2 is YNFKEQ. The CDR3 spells CASSQDRGEGYGYTF. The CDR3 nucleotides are TGTGCCAGCAGCCAAGATCGAGGGGAGGGCTATGGCTACACCTTC.

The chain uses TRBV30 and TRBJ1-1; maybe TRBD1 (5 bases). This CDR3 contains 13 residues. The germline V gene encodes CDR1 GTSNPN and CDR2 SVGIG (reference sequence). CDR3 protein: CARSRDSDLEAFF. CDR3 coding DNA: TGTGCAAGATCGAGGGACTCCGACCTTGAAGCTTTCTTT.

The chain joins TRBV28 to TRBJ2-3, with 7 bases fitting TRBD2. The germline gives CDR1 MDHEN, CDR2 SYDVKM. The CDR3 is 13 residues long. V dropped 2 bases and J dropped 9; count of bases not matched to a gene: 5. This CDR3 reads CASSLMGGFTQYF. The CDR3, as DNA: TGTGCCAGCAGTTTAATGGGGGGGTTCACGCAGTATTTT.

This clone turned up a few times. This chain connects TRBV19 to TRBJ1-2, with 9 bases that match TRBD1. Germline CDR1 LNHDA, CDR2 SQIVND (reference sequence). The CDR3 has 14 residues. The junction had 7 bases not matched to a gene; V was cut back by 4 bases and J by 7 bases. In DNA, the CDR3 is TGTGCCAGTAGTACCGGGGACAGGGTTCTTGGCTACACCTTC. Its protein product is CASSTGDRVLGYTF.

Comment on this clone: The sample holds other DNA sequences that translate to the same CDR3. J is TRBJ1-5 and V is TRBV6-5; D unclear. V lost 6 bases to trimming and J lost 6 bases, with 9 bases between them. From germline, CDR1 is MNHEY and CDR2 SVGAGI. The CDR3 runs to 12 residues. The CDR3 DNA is TGTGCCAGCAGGGAGGGTTCTCAGCCCCAGCATTTT. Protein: CASREGSQPQHF.

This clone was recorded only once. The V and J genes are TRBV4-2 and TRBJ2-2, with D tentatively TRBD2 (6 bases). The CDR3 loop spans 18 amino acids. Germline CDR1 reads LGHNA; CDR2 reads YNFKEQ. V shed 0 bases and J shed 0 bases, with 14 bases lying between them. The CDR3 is CASSQDARGTANTGELFF. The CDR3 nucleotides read TGTGCCAGCAGCCAAGATGCGCGGGGCACTGCGAACACCGGGGAGCTGTTTTTT.

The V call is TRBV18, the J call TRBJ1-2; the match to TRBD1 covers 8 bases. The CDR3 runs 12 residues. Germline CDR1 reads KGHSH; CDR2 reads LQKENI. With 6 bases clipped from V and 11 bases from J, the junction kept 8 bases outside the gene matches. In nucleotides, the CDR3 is TGTGCCAGCTCCTCGGACAGGGAAGGGTACACCTTC. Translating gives CASSSDREGYTF.

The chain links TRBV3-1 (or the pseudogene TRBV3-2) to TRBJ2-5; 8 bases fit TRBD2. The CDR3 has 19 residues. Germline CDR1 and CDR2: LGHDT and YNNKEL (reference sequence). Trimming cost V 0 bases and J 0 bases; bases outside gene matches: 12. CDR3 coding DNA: TGTGCCAGCAGCCAAGAAGGTATTAGGGCTAGCGGGTACCAAGAGACCCAGTACTTC. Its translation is CASSQEGIRASGYQETQYF.